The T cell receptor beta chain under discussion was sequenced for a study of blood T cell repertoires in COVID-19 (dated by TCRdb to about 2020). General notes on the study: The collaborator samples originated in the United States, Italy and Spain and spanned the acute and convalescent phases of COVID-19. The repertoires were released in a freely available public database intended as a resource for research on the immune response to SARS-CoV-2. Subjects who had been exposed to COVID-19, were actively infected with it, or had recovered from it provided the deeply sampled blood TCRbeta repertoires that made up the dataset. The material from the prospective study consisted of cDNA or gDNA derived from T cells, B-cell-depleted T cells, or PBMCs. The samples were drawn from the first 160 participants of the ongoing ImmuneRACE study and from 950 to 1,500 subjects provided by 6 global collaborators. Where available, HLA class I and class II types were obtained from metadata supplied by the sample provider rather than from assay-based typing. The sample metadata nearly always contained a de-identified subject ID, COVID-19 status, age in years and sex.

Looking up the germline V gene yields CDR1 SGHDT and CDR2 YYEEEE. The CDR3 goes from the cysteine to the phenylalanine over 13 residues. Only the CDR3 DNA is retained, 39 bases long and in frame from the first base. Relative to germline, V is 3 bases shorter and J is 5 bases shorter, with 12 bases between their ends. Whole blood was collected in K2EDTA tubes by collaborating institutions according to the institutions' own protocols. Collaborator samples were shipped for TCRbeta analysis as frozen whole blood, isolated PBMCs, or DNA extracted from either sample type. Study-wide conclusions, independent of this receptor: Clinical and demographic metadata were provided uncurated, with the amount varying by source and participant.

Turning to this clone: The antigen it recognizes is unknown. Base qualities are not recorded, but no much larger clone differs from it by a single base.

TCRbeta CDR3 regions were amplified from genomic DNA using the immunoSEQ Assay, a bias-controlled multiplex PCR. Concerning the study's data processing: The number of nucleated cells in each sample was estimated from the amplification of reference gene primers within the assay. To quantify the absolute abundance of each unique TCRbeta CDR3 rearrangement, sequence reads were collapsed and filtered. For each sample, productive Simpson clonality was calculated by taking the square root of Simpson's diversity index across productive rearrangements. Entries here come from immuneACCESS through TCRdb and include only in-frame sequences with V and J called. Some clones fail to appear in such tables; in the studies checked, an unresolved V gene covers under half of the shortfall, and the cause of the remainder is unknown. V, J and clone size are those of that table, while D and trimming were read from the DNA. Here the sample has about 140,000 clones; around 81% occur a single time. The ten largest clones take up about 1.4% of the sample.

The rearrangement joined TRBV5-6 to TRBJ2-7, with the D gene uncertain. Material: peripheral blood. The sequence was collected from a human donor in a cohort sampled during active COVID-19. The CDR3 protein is CASSWWASHEQYF. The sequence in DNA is TGTGCCAGCAGCTGGTGGGCGTCCCACGAGCAGTACTTC. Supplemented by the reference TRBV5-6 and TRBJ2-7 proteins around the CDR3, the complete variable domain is DAGVTQSPTHLIKTRGQQVTLRCSPKSGHDTVSWYQQALGQGPQFIFQYYEEEERQRGNFPDRFSGHQFPNYSSELNVNALLLGDSALYLCASSWWASHEQYFGPGTRLTVT.